This record concerns one T cell receptor (beta chain) sequence. What it binds is not known. The data were obtained in a study of cytomegalovirus exposure and HLA in healthy donors. The study, taken as a whole, reports: Altogether, some 170 TCR beta chains were recorded as cytomegalovirus-associated. Analyses of presence and absence presupposed an approximately uniform sequencing depth across donors.

The CDR3 covers 16 residues. Germline V gene lookup returns CDR1 MNHNY and CDR2 SVGAGI (reference sequence). V was pared by 4 bases and J by 8 bases, with 9 bases of the junction left unmatched. This PCR relied on a set of 60 Vbeta primers and 13 Jbeta primers. TCRdb's table, derived via immunoSEQ multiplex PCR, lists solely in-frame clones and lacks some. The top ten hold roughly 2.8% of the sample, which has roughly 180,000 clones, roughly 79% seen once. The receptor comes from a male donor in good health and CMV-seronegative. The sequenced sample consisted of PBMCs. V usage is TRBV6-6 and J usage is TRBJ2-2, with 11 bases that match TRBD2. The DNA for the CDR3 is TGTGCCAGCAGTTCCTTCCGACTAGCGGGAATAGGGGAGCTGTTTTTT. Translated: CASSSFRLAGIGELFF.